This T cell receptor beta chain was documented in a study of CXCR3-negative and CXCR3-positive naive CD8 T cells. General observations from the study: Freshly isolated PBMCs were used in most assays, given partial CXCR3 loss after freezing. Hydrophobicity was higher for TRB CDR3s found in CXCR3-positive naive cells than in CXCR3-negative naive cells.

The libraries of TRB cDNA were prepared using 5' RACE with UMI labels. TCRdb reprocessed the 5' RACE reads and keeps a single row for each CDR3 protein, giving no DNA. This table holds over 95,000 distinct CDR3 sequences. Each CD8+ T cell subset was flow-sorted in triplicate. Every sort contained 270,000 or so cells. On this clonotype itself: The antigen remains unidentified.

This CDR3 region has 15 residues. The receptor was isolated from a human donor in good health. Some clones in this sample may be carry-over from other donors' samples. Input material: naive CXCR3+ CD8+ T cells from blood. Described subset: CD45RO-CCR7+CD27+CD95- naive CD8+ T cells expressing CXCR3 (TNR3+). The chain links TRBV12-3 or TRBV12-4 to TRBJ1-1. CDR3 loop: CASSPSGGMNTEAFF.